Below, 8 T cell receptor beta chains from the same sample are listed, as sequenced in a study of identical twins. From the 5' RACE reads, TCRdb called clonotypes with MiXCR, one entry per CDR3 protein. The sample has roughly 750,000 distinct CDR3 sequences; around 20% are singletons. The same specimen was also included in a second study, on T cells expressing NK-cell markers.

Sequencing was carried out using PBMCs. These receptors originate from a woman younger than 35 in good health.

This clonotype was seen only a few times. The CDR3 DNA is TGCAGTGCTGGGACCGGGACTAGCGACTACACAGATACGCAGTATTTT. It is translated as CSAGTGTSDYTDTQYF. The chain recombines TRBV20-1 with TRBJ2-3; the match to TRBD2 covers 10 bases. The J segment lost 2 bases and the V segment lost 5 bases, leaving 10 bases of the junction unmatched. Germline V lookup: CDR1 DFQATT, CDR2 SNEGSKA (reference sequence). CDR3 length equals 16 residues.

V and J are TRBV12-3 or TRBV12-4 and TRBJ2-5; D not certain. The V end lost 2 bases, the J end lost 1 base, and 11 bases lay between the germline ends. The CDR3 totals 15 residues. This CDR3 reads CASSLSGTLQETQYF. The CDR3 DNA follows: TGTGCCAGCAGTTTATCCGGAACCCTCCAAGAGACCCAGTACTTC.

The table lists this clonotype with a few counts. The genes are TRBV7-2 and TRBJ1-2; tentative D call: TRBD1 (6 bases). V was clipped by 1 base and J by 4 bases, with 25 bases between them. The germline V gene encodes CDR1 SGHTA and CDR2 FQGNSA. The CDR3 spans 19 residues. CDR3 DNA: TGTGCCAGCAGCTTAGGGCCCGGGTCAGGGGACCACCTCGGCTATGGCTACACCTTC. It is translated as CASSLGPGSGDHLGYGYTF.

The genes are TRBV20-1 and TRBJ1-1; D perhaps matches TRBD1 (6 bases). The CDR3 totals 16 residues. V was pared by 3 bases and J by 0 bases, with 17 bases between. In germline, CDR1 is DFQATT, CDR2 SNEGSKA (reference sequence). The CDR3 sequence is CSARIIVQGLNTEAFF. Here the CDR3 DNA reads TGCAGTGCTAGGATAATAGTACAGGGACTGAACACTGAAGCTTTCTTT.

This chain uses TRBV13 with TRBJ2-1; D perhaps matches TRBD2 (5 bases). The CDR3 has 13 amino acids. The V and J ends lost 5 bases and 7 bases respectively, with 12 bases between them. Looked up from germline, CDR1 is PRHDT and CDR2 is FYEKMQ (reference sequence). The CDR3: CASSPLRRNEQFF. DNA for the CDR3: TGTGCCAGCAGCCCTTTGCGGAGGAATGAGCAGTTCTTC.

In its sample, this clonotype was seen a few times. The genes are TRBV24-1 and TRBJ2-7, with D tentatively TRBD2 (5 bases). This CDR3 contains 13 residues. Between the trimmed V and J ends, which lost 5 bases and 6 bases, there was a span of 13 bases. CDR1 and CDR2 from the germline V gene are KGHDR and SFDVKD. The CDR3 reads CATSGPDSSEQYF. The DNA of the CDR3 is TGTGCCACCAGTGGCCCGGACTCATCCGAGCAGTACTTC.

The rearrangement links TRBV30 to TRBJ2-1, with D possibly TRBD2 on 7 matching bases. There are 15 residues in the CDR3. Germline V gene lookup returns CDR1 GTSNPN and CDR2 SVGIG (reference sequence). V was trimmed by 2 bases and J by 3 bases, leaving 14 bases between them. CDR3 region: CAWSMGGGRYNEQFF. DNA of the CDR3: TGTGCCTGGAGTATGGGAGGGGGGCGCTACAATGAGCAGTTCTTC.

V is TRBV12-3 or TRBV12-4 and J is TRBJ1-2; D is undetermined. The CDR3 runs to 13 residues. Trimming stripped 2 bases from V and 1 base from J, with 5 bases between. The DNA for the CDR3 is TGTGCCAGCAGTTTAACGAATAACTATGGCTACACCTTC. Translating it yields CASSLTNNYGYTF.